This T cell receptor beta chain was observed in a study of radiotherapy plus CTLA-4 blockade in lung cancer. V lost 5 bases to trimming and J lost 7 bases, with 14 bases between them. The germline V gene has CDR1 SGHNT and CDR2 YENEEA. The CDR3 consists of 13 residues. Generated by immunoSEQ multiplex PCR, the TCRdb table keeps only in-frame clones and is missing some. The repertoire holds 30,000 to 40,000 clones, over 70% seen once, with 13% to 15% in the top ten. A word on this clone: The target antigen is unknown.

Study findings and constraints: Subsequent to radiotherapy plus ipilimumab, tumor-derived TCR clones underwent expansion in blood.

The sample was peripheral blood, taken from a patient treated with radiotherapy plus ipilimumab. The TCR comes from a human donor with non-small cell lung cancer that progressed on radiotherapy plus ipilimumab. This chain connects TRBV11-3 to TRBJ1-1, with D possibly being TRBD1 (5 bases). This chain's CDR3 is CASSHTGANEAFF. The DNA of the CDR3 is TGTGCCAGCAGCCATACAGGCGCCAATGAAGCTTTCTTT. The variable domain in full, with the rest retrieved from reference TRBV11-3 and TRBJ1-1, is EAGVVQSPRYKIIEKKQPVAFWCNPISGHNTLYWYLQNLGQGPELLIRYENEEAVDDSQLPKDRFSAERLKGVDSTLKIQPAELGDSAVYLCASSHTGANEAFFGQGTRLTVV.